These 21 T cell receptor beta chains were sequenced from one sample in a study of cytomegalovirus exposure and HLA in healthy donors. Use of 60 Vbeta and 13 Jbeta primers characterized the PCR. Generated by immunoSEQ multiplex PCR, the TCRdb table keeps only in-frame clones and is missing some. Among about 140,000 clones listed, around 59% were seen once. Sequencing used PBMCs. The receptors stem from a male donor in good health and CMV-seronegative.

The rearrangement links TRBV5-4 to TRBJ2-1; 7 nucleotides line up with TRBD1. Germline values: CDR1 SGHNT, CDR2 YYREEE (reference sequence). The CDR3 consists of 18 residues. Trimming removed 3 bases from V and 1 base from J; junction bases left unmatched: 13. The CDR3 sequence is CASSSSRLDRRSYNEQFF. The DNA for the CDR3 is TGTGCCAGCAGCTCAAGCCGACTGGACAGGAGATCCTACAATGAGCAGTTCTTC. The full variable domain, its missing parts supplied by reference TRBV5-4 and TRBJ2-1, is ETGVTQSPTHLIKTRGQQVTLRCSSQSGHNTVSWYQQALGQGPQFIFQYYREEENGRGNFPPRFSGLQFPNYSSELNVNALELDDSALYLCASSSSRLDRRSYNEQFFGPGTRLTVL.

This clone was counted only a few times. This chain joins TRBV5-1 and TRBJ2-3; 7 nucleotides line up with TRBD1. The CDR3 loop spans 14 amino acids. The ends lost 2 bases at V and 2 bases at J; junction bases unmatched: 2. Germline V gives CDR1 SGHRS, CDR2 YFSETQ. The CDR3 region is CASSFTGDTDTQYF. CDR3 in DNA: TGCGCCAGCAGCTTTACAGGGGACACAGATACGCAGTATTTT.

This clone came up a few times. The chain employs TRBV27 and TRBJ1-6; no firm D call. Trimming left V 5 bases short and J 10 bases short, with 12 bases between. Germline assignment: CDR1 MNHEY and CDR2 SMNVEV (reference sequence). The CDR3 length is 13 residues. CDR3 sequence: CASSPNPRSPLHF. DNA for the CDR3: TGTGCCAGCAGTCCTAACCCGCGGTCACCCCTCCACTTT.

V is TRBV11-3 and J is TRBJ2-1, with D tentatively TRBD1 (5 bases). Germline V CDR1 and CDR2: SGHNT, YENEEA. The CDR3 is made up of 13 amino acids. The V gene lost 4 bases and the J gene lost 5 bases, with 9 bases spanning the gap. The CDR3 bases are TGTGCCAGCAGCTCCCGACAGAACAATGAGCAGTTCTTC. Its translation: CASSSRQNNEQFF. Full variable domain (outside the CDR3, taken from reference TRBV11-3 and TRBJ2-1): EAGVVQSPRYKIIEKKQPVAFWCNPISGHNTLYWYLQNLGQGPELLIRYENEEAVDDSQLPKDRFSAERLKGVDSTLKIQPAELGDSAVYLCASSSRQNNEQFFGPGTRLTVL.

V usage is TRBV5-6 and J usage is TRBJ2-2; a weak D match, TRBD1 (5 bases). The V end was cut by 6 bases, the J end by 5 bases, with 20 bases between. This CDR3 is built from 16 residues. Germline V gene data show CDR1 as SGHDT and CDR2 as YYEEEE. The DNA of the CDR3 is TGTGCCAGCACGACGCCCAGGGCCACGAGGACCGGGGAGCTGTTTTTT. The encoded protein is CASTTPRATRTGELFF.

The chain recombines TRBV28 with TRBJ2-7; 10 positions match TRBD2. CDR1 and CDR2 (germline): MDHEN, SYDVKM. The CDR3 loop spans 14 amino acids. Trimming at V came to 2 bases and at J to 7 bases, leaving 5 bases not matched to a gene. DNA of the CDR3: TGTGCCAGCAGTTTAGATCCTAGCGGGGGTGAGCAGTACTTC. Amino acid sequence: CASSLDPSGGEQYF.

There are a few counts of this clone. The same CDR3 can be traced to other DNA sequences in this sample. CDR3 sequence: CASRPGGYEQYF. The CDR3 bases are TGTGCCAGCCGCCCCGGGGGCTACGAGCAGTACTTC. The chain uses TRBV28 and TRBJ2-7, with TRBD2 as a possible D gene (6 bases). Germline CDR1 MDHEN, CDR2 SYDVKM. V was clipped by 8 bases and J by 3 bases, with 11 bases between them. This CDR3 has 12 amino acids.

This clone turned up a few times. The V and J genes are TRBV28 and TRBJ2-5, with 9 bases fitting TRBD2. The germline V gene encodes CDR1 MDHEN and CDR2 SYDVKM. The CDR3 is made up of 15 amino acids. The ends lost 10 bases at V and 3 bases at J; junction bases unmatched: 12. The CDR3 loop reads CATDGGGALEETQYF. Written as DNA, the CDR3 is TGTGCCACCGATGGCGGGGGGGCTTTGGAAGAGACCCAGTACTTC.

V is TRBV10-3 and J is TRBJ2-2; perhaps TRBD1 as D (6 bases). Trimming shortened V by 9 bases and J by 1 base, and 9 bases separated the two germline ends. The CDR3 consists of 13 residues. Germline V lookup: CDR1 ENHRY, CDR2 SYGVKD. CDR3 residues: CAMAGVNTGELFF. Here the CDR3 DNA reads TGTGCCATGGCAGGGGTGAACACCGGGGAGCTGTTTTTT.

This clone has just a few counts. The CDR3 DNA sequence: TGTGCCAGTAGCCCCGCGGGGGACAGGGACTACGAGCAGTACTTC. It specifies CASSPAGDRDYEQYF. V gene TRBV19 combines with J gene TRBJ2-7; 9 bases align to TRBD1. After removal of 6 bases from V and 3 bases from J, the junction contained 9 bases not matched to a gene. CDR1 and CDR2 (germline): LNHDA, SQIVND (reference sequence). The CDR3 is 15 residues long.

The rearrangement links TRBV9 to TRBJ1-6; possibly TRBD1 for D (6 bases). The V end was cut by 0 bases, the J end by 5 bases, with 15 bases between. This CDR3 has 17 residues. Germline V gene data show CDR1 as SGDLS and CDR2 as YYNGEE. The CDR3: CASSVAQGWPDNSPLHF. CDR3 nucleotide sequence: TGTGCCAGCAGCGTAGCGCAGGGGTGGCCGGATAATTCACCCCTCCACTTT.

This clone was detected only a few times. The chain is built from TRBV5-4 and TRBJ2-4, with 7 bases that match TRBD1. J was trimmed by 5 bases and V by 1 base; bases with no gene match: 3. Germline-derived CDR1 and CDR2 are SGHNT and YYREEE (reference sequence). The CDR3 contains 14 residues. The CDR3 DNA reads as TGTGCCAGCAGCTTGTCTACAGGGGAAAACATTCAGTACTTC. The encoded protein is CASSLSTGENIQYF.

V and J are TRBV9 and TRBJ2-3; the D gene is possibly TRBD1 (6 bases). Trimming removed 4 bases at V and 0 bases at J, with 15 bases between. The CDR3 extends over 16 amino acids. In germline, CDR1 is SGDLS, CDR2 YYNGEE. CDR3 sequence (DNA): TGTGCCAGCAGCATCCTCGGACAGAGTAGCACAGATACGCAGTATTTT. Amino acid sequence: CASSILGQSSTDTQYF. Combining the CDR3 with reference TRBV9 and TRBJ2-3 gives the whole variable domain DSGVTQTPKHLITATGQRVTLRCSPRSGDLSVYWYQQSLDQGLQFLIQYYNGEERAKGNILERFSAQQFPDLHSELNLSSLELGDSALYFCASSILGQSSTDTQYFGPGTRLTVL.

This chain joins TRBV7-9 and TRBJ2-1, with D uncertain. The CDR3 contains 13 residues. Deletions cut 2 bases from V and 5 bases from J, with 7 bases between. The germline gives CDR1 SEHNR, CDR2 FQNEAQ (reference sequence). The CDR3 loop is CASSLSTNNEQFF. The CDR3 nucleotides read TGTGCCAGCAGCTTATCTACGAACAATGAGCAGTTCTTC. Looking up the rest from reference TRBV7-9 and TRBJ2-1 gives the full variable domain: DTGVSQNPRHKITKRGQNVTFRCDPISEHNRLYWYRQTLGQGPEFLTYFQNEAQLEKSRLLSDRFSAERPKGSFSTLEIQRTEQGDSAMYLCASSLSTNNEQFFGPGTRLTVL.

A single count supports this clone. This rearrangement joins TRBV7-2 to TRBJ2-7; tentative D call: TRBD1 (5 bases). CDR1 is SGHTA and CDR2 is FQGNSA in the germline V gene. This CDR3 contains 14 residues. Trimming removed 2 bases at V and 5 bases at J, with 13 bases between. CDR3 sequence (DNA): TGTGCCAGCAGCTTATTGGGTCAGGGCGACGAGCAGTACTTC. Translating gives CASSLLGQGDEQYF.

This clone was counted between two and nine times. J is TRBJ2-1 and V is TRBV25-1; 9 bases agree with TRBD1. V shed 8 bases and J 8 bases; nucleotides not matched to a gene: 7. The CDR3 extends over 13 amino acids. CDR1 is MGHDK, CDR2 SYGVNS, per germline. CDR3 residues: CASSRQGVYEQFF. As DNA, the CDR3 is TGTGCCAGCTCTCGACAGGGGGTTTATGAGCAGTTCTTC.

The chain has TRBV10-3 and TRBJ2-3, with 9 bases aligning to TRBD2. The CDR3 has 16 amino acids. The ends lost 7 bases at V and 4 bases at J; junction bases unmatched: 12. Germline loops: CDR1 ENHRY, CDR2 SYGVKD. In DNA, the CDR3 is TGTGCCATCACCCCCCAGCTAGCGGGGACGGCAGATACGCAGTATTTT. It translates to CAITPQLAGTADTQYF.

This chain links TRBV7-9 with TRBJ1-1, with D possibly matching TRBD1 (5 bases). V lost 5 bases and J lost 2, with 18 bases in between. This CDR3 spans 16 amino acids. Germline V lookup: CDR1 SEHNR, CDR2 FQNEAQ (reference sequence). In DNA, the CDR3 is TGTGCCAGCAGCCCTAGGGTGGCAGGACAAAACACTGAAGCTTTCTTT. It specifies CASSPRVAGQNTEAFF.

Points on this clone: Within the sample, other DNA sequences also encode this same CDR3. The gene calls are TRBV25-1 and TRBJ2-1, with TRBD1 identical over 8 bases. The J segment lost 14 bases and the V segment lost 4 bases, leaving 13 bases of the junction unmatched. The length of the CDR3 is 14 residues. CDR1 and CDR2 from the germline V gene are MGHDK and SYGVNS. The DNA of the CDR3 is TGTGCCAGCAGTGCTACTAGGGGGACAGGTTGGGAGTTCTTC. This translates into CASSATRGTGWEFF. The full variable domain, with the rest looked up from reference TRBV25-1 and TRBJ2-1, is EADIYQTPRYLVIGTGKKITLECSQTMGHDKMYWYQQDPGMELHLIHYSYGVNSTEKGDLSSESTVSRIRTEHFPLTLESARPSHTSQYLCASSATRGTGWEFFGPGTRLTVL.

The chain employs TRBV10-3 and TRBJ2-7, with 9 bases that match TRBD1. V shed 6 bases and J 3 bases; nucleotides not matched to a gene: 6. From germline, CDR1 is ENHRY and CDR2 SYGVKD. This CDR3 contains 14 residues. The CDR3 nucleotides are TGTGCCATCAGGGAACAGGGGGCGGTCTACGAGCAGTACTTC. This translates into CAIREQGAVYEQYF.

The genes are TRBV6-1 and TRBJ2-5; 8 bases line up with TRBD2. The junction had 14 bases not matched to a gene; V was cut back by 3 bases and J by 5 bases. This CDR3 has 17 residues. Germline loops: CDR1 MNHNS, CDR2 SASEGT. The chain's CDR3 is CASSDPASGGGRETQYF. The CDR3, as DNA: TGTGCCAGCAGTGACCCGGCATCTGGGGGCGGGAGGGAGACCCAGTACTTC.